Following are 5 T cell receptor beta chains from one sample sequenced in a study of shared clonotypes between healthy human individuals. TCRdb's copy holds only in-frame clones and misses some; the assay was immunoSEQ multiplex PCR. The repertoire has 950,000 to 1,100,000 clones, 75% to 80% of them found once; the top ten carry 0.55% to 0.7%. The sequenced material came from memory CD4+ T cells from PBMCs. As for subset: CD45RA-negative fraction. These receptors were taken from a man aged 18 to 30 in good health. Some clones in this sample may be carry-over from other donors' samples.

The chain employs TRBV5-5 and TRBJ2-7; perhaps TRBD2 as D (5 bases). Germline CDR1 and CDR2: SGHKS and YYEKEE (reference sequence). V was trimmed by 6 bases and J by 0 bases, leaving 22 bases between them. CDR3 length equals 17 residues. The CDR3 region has the DNA TGTGCCAGCACCGGGGAGAAAGGTTGGGTTAACTCCTACGAGCAGTACTTC. It codes for CASTGEKGWVNSYEQYF.

The chain joins TRBV5-4 to TRBJ1-2, with 10 bases fitting TRBD1. Germline lookup yields CDR1 SGHNT and CDR2 YYREEE (reference sequence). V was pared by 5 bases and J by 4 bases, with 8 bases of the junction left unmatched. The CDR3 has 15 residues. The chain's CDR3 is CASRAPGQGIYGYTF. In DNA form, the CDR3 reads TGTGCCAGCAGGGCGCCGGGACAGGGGATCTATGGCTACACCTTC.

V is TRBV11-2 and J is TRBJ2-4; D is unresolved. From germline, CDR1 is SGHAT and CDR2 FQNNGV. CDR3 length: 14 amino acids. With 1 base removed from V and 6 bases from J, the gap between germline ends came to 10 bases. CDR3: CASSLGSNRNIQYF. As DNA, the CDR3 is TGTGCCAGCAGCTTAGGCAGTAATCGAAACATTCAGTACTTC.

The V and J genes are TRBV27 and TRBJ1-4; the D is unclear. Trimming left V 1 base short and J 6 bases short, with 15 bases between. Germline V gives CDR1 MNHEY, CDR2 SMNVEV (reference sequence). This CDR3 contains 16 residues. The CDR3 DNA follows: TGTGCCAGCAGTTTATATGGGCCAGCCATGGATGAAAAACTGTTTTTT. It codes for CASSLYGPAMDEKLFF.

The chain combines TRBV29-1 with TRBJ1-2; the D gene is possibly TRBD1 (5 bases). Germline lookup yields CDR1 SQVTM and CDR2 ANQGSEA. The CDR3 spans 12 residues. V was trimmed by 4 bases and J by 1 base, leaving 7 bases between them. As DNA, the CDR3 is TGCAGCGTTGCCGGACATAACTATGGCTACACCTTC. It translates to CSVAGHNYGYTF.